One sample yielded the 11 T cell receptor beta chains listed below, sequenced in a study of cytomegalovirus exposure and HLA in healthy donors. PCR employed 60 Vbeta and 13 Jbeta primers. Only in-frame clones appear in the TCRdb table, and some are missing; sequencing was by immunoSEQ multiplex PCR. This sample carries 65,000 to 90,000 clones, 76% of them seen once, and the ten largest clones take 2.5% to 3.5%. Sequenced: PBMCs. These receptor sequences come from a man aged 35 to 55 in good health and CMV-seronegative.

This chain connects TRBV4-2 to TRBJ1-4, with 9 bases matching TRBD1. Germline assignment: CDR1 LGHNA and CDR2 YNFKEQ. The length of the CDR3 is 15 residues. V was clipped by 2 bases and J by 8 bases; unmatched bases: 6. For the CDR3, the DNA is TGTGCCAGCAGCCAACAACAGGGGGCGAGCGAAAAACTGTTTTTT. Amino acid sequence: CASSQQQGASEKLFF.

This clone was counted only a few times. The chain uses TRBV15 and TRBJ2-3; 9 bases are a match to TRBD2. Germline CDR1 is LNHNV and CDR2 is YYDKDF (reference sequence). The CDR3 contains 16 residues. J gave up 6 bases and V 0 bases, and 7 bases lay outside the gene matches. The CDR3 region has the DNA TGTGCCACCAGCAGAGAGTTGCGGGGGGGCGGGGATACGCAGTATTTT. Translating gives CATSRELRGGGDTQYF.

This chain links TRBV28 with TRBJ2-4, with 14 bases fitting TRBD2. The CDR3 extends over 16 amino acids. The V segment lost 10 bases and the J segment 1 base; nucleotides outside the gene matches: 6. CDR1 is MDHEN and CDR2 is SYDVKM in the germline V gene. The CDR3 nucleotides read TGTGCCAACGGACTAGCGGGGGGCGGGGCCAAAAACATTCAGTACTTC. It yields the protein CANGLAGGGAKNIQYF.

V and J are TRBV27 and TRBJ1-1; the D is unclear. This CDR3 region has 16 residues. V was shortened by 3 bases and J by 1 base, with 15 bases between the two germline ends. Germline lookup yields CDR1 MNHEY and CDR2 SMNVEV (reference sequence). The CDR3 DNA reads as TGTGCCAGCAGTTTCTCCGGGATGCTAGGGAACACTGAAGCTTTCTTT. Its translation: CASSFSGMLGNTEAFF.

The CDR3 DNA reads as TGCAGCGCCGGTGGTGTGGGGGGGCCTACAGATACGCAGTATTTT. This gives the protein CSAGGVGGPTDTQYF. The genes are TRBV29-1 and TRBJ2-3; tentative D call: TRBD2 (7 bases). The germline V and J ends were trimmed by 7 bases and 3 bases, with 20 bases remaining between them. This CDR3 is 15 amino acids long. Germline-derived CDR1 and CDR2 are SQVTM and ANQGSEA.

The V gene is TRBV2, the J gene TRBJ1-1; 10 nucleotides align to TRBD1. CDR3 length: 17 residues. From germline, CDR1 is SNHLY and CDR2 FYNNEI. Germline trimming cut 6 bases from V and 1 base from J; bases unmatched to any gene: 11. The CDR3 is CASSALLDRGTNTEAFF. For the CDR3, the DNA is TGTGCCAGCAGCGCACTCCTGGACAGGGGGACGAACACTGAAGCTTTCTTT.

The CDR3 DNA is TGTGCCAGCAGCCGAATGGGACAGGCCGCCCAGCTTGGGAACACTGAAGCTTTCTTT. As protein: CASSRMGQAAQLGNTEAFF. The chain carries TRBV7-2 and TRBJ1-1; 8 bases fit TRBD1. Trimming cost V 5 bases and J 1 base; bases outside gene matches: 18. Germline V gives CDR1 SGHTA, CDR2 FQGNSA. The CDR3 is 19 amino acids.

The J gene is TRBJ1-2, the V gene TRBV6-6; D is perhaps TRBD1 (5 bases). Trimming removed 10 bases at V and 4 bases at J, with 13 bases between. Germline V lookup: CDR1 MNHNY, CDR2 SVGAGI (reference sequence). The CDR3 is made up of 12 amino acids. DNA of the CDR3: TGTGCCACTTCCGACAGCCTCTATGGCTACACCTTC. It is translated as CATSDSLYGYTF.

V usage is TRBV4-3 and J usage is TRBJ2-7; 12 bases fit TRBD1. V shed 2 bases and J 5 bases; nucleotides not matched to a gene: 1. Germline V CDR1 and CDR2: LGHNA, YSLEER. The CDR3 length is 14 residues. The CDR3, as DNA: TGCGCCAGCAGCCAATGGGACAGGGGGCACGAGCAGTACTTC. Amino acid sequence: CASSQWDRGHEQYF.

The V and J genes are TRBV7-2 and TRBJ2-3; D call uncertain. Germline assignment: CDR1 SGHTA and CDR2 FQGNSA. The V and J ends lost 2 bases and 1 base respectively, with 4 bases between them. CDR3 length: 13 residues. CDR3 in DNA: TGTGCCAGCAGCTTACAGGGCACAGATACGCAGTATTTT. This codes for CASSLQGTDTQYF.

The V call is TRBV7-9, the J call TRBJ1-2; D is possibly TRBD1 (5 bases). The germline gives CDR1 SEHNR, CDR2 FQNEAQ (reference sequence). The CDR3 totals 15 residues. V was cut by 4 bases and J by 5 bases, with 17 bases left in between. The CDR3 nucleotides read TGTGCCAGCAGCTCAACCCGAAGGGCAGGGTATGGCTACACCTTC. Encoded protein: CASSSTRRAGYGYTF.